One sample yielded the 10 T cell receptor beta chains listed below, sequenced in a study of a mutant IDH1 vaccine in newly diagnosed glioma. Using immunoSEQ multiplex PCR, the repertoire was profiled, and TCRdb retains in-frame clones only, with some absent. In the table there are 35,000 to 45,000 clones, 75% to 85% of which are singletons. Described time point: week 5, during vaccination. Doses comprised 300 ug of mutant IDH1 20-mer peptide each, plus topical imiquimod. Their antigens are not known. This specimen consisted of PBMCs, obtained from a glioma patient whose treatment included an IDH1 peptide vaccine. These receptors all come from a man aged 50-59 years with glioma.

The table lists this clone with a few counts. The chain is built from TRBV10-3 and TRBJ1-1, with TRBD1 as a possible D gene (5 bases). With 0 bases removed from V and 3 bases from J, the gap between germline ends came to 8 bases. The CDR3 length is 14 residues. In germline, CDR1 is ENHRY, CDR2 SYGVKD. CDR3 in amino acids: CAISESGDDTEAFF. CDR3 nucleotide sequence: TGTGCCATCAGTGAGTCGGGGGACGACACTGAAGCTTTCTTT.

The table lists this clone with a few counts. This chain joins TRBV27 and TRBJ1-5; D uncertain. V lost 5 bases and J 0 bases, leaving 8 bases between the germline ends. Germline loops: CDR1 MNHEY, CDR2 SMNVEV (reference sequence). The length of the CDR3 is 14 residues. The CDR3 here is CASSPGYSNQPQHF. The CDR3 DNA follows: TGTGCCAGCAGTCCTGGTTATAGCAATCAGCCCCAGCATTTT.

V is TRBV6-1 and J is TRBJ2-7; the match to TRBD1 covers 7 bases. The CDR3 has 15 residues. Germline V gene sequence: CDR1 MNHNS, CDR2 SASEGT. Unmatched junction bases numbered 13, after V lost 6 bases and J lost 5 bases. In nucleotides, the CDR3 is TGTGCCAGCAGCTTGGAACCCAGGGGGTGGAACGAGCAGTACTTC. Translating gives CASSLEPRGWNEQYF.

The rearrangement links TRBV5-1 to TRBJ2-7; 9 bases are shared with TRBD2. Per germline, CDR1 SGHRS and CDR2 YFSETQ. J gave up 4 bases and V 4 bases, and 6 bases lay outside the gene matches. The CDR3 has 14 residues. The CDR3 DNA reads as TGCGCCAGCAGCATCGGGACTAGCTCGTACGAGCAGTACTTC. Translation gives CASSIGTSSYEQYF.

This chain connects TRBV2 to TRBJ2-1, with 11 bases that match TRBD1. The CDR3 length is 16 residues. V trimming: 6 bases; J trimming: 7 bases; junction bases outside the gene matches: 11. Germline CDR1 and CDR2: SNHLY and FYNNEI. The CDR3 DNA reads as TGTGCCAGCAGGGGGGACAGGGGGACGTCTAATAATGAGCAGTTCTTC. As protein: CASRGDRGTSNNEQFF.

This rearrangement joins TRBV28 to TRBJ2-7; D not resolved. V lost 5 bases and J lost 2, with 4 bases in between. Germline CDR1 MDHEN, CDR2 SYDVKM. There are 11 residues in the CDR3. CDR3 DNA sequence: TGTGCCAGCAGTCCCGCCTACGAGCAGTACTTC. The encoded protein is CASSPAYEQYF.

The J gene is TRBJ2-3, the V gene TRBV29-1, with D maybe TRBD1 (6 bases). The V gene's germline CDR1 is SQVTM and CDR2 ANQGSEA. V dropped 3 bases and J dropped 0 bases, with 13 bases sitting between them. This CDR3 is 15 amino acids long. CDR3 sequence reads: CSVERGTDSTDTQYF. Written as DNA, the CDR3 is TGCAGCGTTGAGAGGGGGACGGACAGCACAGATACGCAGTATTTT.

The CDR3 nucleotides are TGTGCCAGCAGCTCTCCCTCCTATGGTAGCTACGAGCAGTACTTC. Its protein is CASSSPSYGSYEQYF. The rearrangement uses TRBV5-4 and TRBJ2-7; D gene unclear. The CDR3 contains 15 residues. Germline CDR1 and CDR2: SGHNT and YYREEE (reference sequence). Trimming shortened V by 3 bases and J by 3 bases, and 16 bases separated the two germline ends. The whole variable domain, remainder taken from reference TRBV5-4 and TRBJ2-7, is ETGVTQSPTHLIKTRGQQVTLRCSSQSGHNTVSWYQQALGQGPQFIFQYYREEENGRGNFPPRFSGLQFPNYSSELNVNALELDDSALYLCASSSPSYGSYEQYFGPGTRLTVT.

V gene TRBV29-1 combines with J gene TRBJ2-1, with D maybe TRBD2 (5 bases). The V gene's germline CDR1 is SQVTM and CDR2 ANQGSEA. The CDR3 is 13 amino acids. Trimming stripped 4 bases from V and 7 bases from J, with 14 bases between. CDR3 DNA sequence: TGCAGCGTTGGTTTAGCGCGATGGAATGAGCAGTTCTTC. Translated: CSVGLARWNEQFF.

Here the CDR3 DNA reads TGTGCCAGCAGTCGCCAGGGTATCCCAGATACGCAGTATTTT. Protein product: CASSRQGIPDTQYF. The rearrangement joins TRBV6-5 to TRBJ2-3; weak D call: TRBD1 (5 bases). In germline, CDR1 is MNHEY, CDR2 SVGAGI. Trimming took off 5 bases at V and 4 bases at J, with 13 bases between the two ends. The CDR3 is 14 residues long.